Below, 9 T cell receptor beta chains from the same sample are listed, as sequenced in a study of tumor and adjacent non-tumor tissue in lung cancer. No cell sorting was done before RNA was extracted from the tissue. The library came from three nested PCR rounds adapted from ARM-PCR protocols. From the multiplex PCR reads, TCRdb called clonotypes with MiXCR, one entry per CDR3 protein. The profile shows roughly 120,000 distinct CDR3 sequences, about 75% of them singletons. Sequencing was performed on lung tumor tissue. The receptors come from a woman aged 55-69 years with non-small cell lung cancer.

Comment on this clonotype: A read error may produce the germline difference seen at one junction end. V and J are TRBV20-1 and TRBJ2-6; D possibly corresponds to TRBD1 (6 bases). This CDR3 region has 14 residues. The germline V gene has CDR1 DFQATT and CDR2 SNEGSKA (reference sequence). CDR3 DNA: TGCAGTGCTCCCAGGGGTGCTGGGGCCAAGGTCCTGACTTTC. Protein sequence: CSAPRGAGAKVLTF.

CDR3 loop: CASSPHETSGSNEQFF. The CDR3 DNA reads as TGCGCCAGCAGCCCCCACGAGACTAGCGGAAGTAATGAGCAGTTCTTC. J is TRBJ2-1 and V is TRBV4-3; 9 bases line up with TRBD2. This CDR3 spans 16 amino acids. V dropped 4 bases and J dropped 7; count of bases not matched to a gene: 11. CDR1 and CDR2 from the germline V gene are LGHNA and YSLEER.

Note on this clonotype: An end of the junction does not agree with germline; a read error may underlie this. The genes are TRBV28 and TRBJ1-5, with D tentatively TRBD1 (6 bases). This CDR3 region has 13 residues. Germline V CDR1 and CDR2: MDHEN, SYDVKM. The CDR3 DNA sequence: TGTGCCAGCAGTTCGACAGGTAATCAGCTCCAGCATTTT. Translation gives CASSSTGNQLQHF.

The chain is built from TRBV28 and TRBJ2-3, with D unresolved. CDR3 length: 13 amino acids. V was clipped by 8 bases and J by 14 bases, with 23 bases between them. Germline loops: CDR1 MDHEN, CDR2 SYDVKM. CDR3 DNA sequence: TGTGCCAGCTCTACTCCTCGGACCTCCGCTCGGTATTTT. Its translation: CASSTPRTSARYF.

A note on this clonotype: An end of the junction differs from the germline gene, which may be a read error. In nucleotides, the CDR3 is TGTGCCAGCAGTCAAGATATTGCGTCAGGACTAGCGGGGGGTTTGAGGTCCCACGAGCAGTACTTC. Amino acids: CASSQDIASGLAGGLRSHEQYF. J is TRBJ2-7 and V is TRBV4-2; 14 bases align to TRBD2. CDR1 and CDR2 (germline): LGHNA, YNFKEQ. There are 22 residues in the CDR3.

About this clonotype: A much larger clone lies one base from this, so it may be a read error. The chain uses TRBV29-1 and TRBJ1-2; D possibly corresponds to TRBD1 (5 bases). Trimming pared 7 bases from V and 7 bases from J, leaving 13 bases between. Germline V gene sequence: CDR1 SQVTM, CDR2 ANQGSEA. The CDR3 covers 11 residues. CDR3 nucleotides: TGCAGCGGCGGGACGGGCTGTGGCTACACCTTC. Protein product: CSGGTGCGYTF.

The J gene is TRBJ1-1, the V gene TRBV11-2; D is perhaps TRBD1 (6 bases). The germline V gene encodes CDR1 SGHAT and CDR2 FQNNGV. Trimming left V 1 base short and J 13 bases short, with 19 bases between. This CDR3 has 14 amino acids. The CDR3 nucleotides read TGTGCCAGCAGCTTAGTTCAGGGGAACACTGAGGTTTTCTTT. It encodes CASSLVQGNTEVFF.

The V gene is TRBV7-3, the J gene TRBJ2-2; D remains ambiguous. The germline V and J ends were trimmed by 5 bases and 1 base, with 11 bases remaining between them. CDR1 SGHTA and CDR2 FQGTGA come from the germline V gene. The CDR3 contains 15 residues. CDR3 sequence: CASSPQAQNTGELFF. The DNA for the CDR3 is TGTGCCAGCAGCCCGCAGGCCCAGAACACCGGGGAGCTGTTTTTT.

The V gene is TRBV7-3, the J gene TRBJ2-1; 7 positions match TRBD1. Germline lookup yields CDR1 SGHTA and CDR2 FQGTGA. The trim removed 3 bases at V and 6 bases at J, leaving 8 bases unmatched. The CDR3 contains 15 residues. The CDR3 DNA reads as TGTGCCAGCAGCTTCTCCGGGGCAGGGGGCAATGAGCAGTTCTTC. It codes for CASSFSGAGGNEQFF.